These 8 T cell receptor beta chains were sequenced from one sample in a study of cytomegalovirus exposure and HLA in healthy donors. Libraries were prepared by immunoSEQ multiplex PCR; TCRdb keeps only in-frame clonotypes and omits some of them. The sample carries some 170,000 clones, around nine tenths recorded once. Sequencing was performed on PBMCs. The receptors shown here come from a woman aged 25 to 39 in good health and CMV-seronegative.

V usage is TRBV30 and J usage is TRBJ2-3; TRBD1 matches at 10 bases. After removal of 5 bases from V and 4 bases from J, the junction contained 6 bases not matched to a gene. The CDR3 is 14 residues long. Germline CDR1 GTSNPN, CDR2 SVGIG (reference sequence). CDR3 amino acids: CAWGTGASPDTQYF. CDR3 in DNA: TGTGCCTGGGGGACAGGGGCTTCGCCAGATACGCAGTATTTT.

This rearrangement joins TRBV6-1 to TRBJ2-1, with D hard to call. The germline V gene encodes CDR1 MNHNS and CDR2 SASEGT. The CDR3 covers 14 residues. Trimming cost V 3 bases and J 8 bases, with 14 bases left between them. CDR3 sequence: CASSETRTHYEQFF. The CDR3 DNA reads TGTGCCAGCAGTGAGACTCGAACCCATTATGAGCAGTTCTTC.

This clone was observed once. J is TRBJ2-5 and V is TRBV5-1; possibly TRBD2 for D (6 bases). The CDR3 contains 17 residues. In germline, CDR1 is SGHRS, CDR2 YFSETQ. V was clipped by 0 bases and J by 5 bases, with 20 bases between them. The CDR3 sequence is CASSLGRWGLGDETQYF. CDR3 in DNA: TGCGCCAGCAGCTTGGGGCGTTGGGGACTTGGTGATGAGACCCAGTACTTC.

This clone was seen a few times. This sequence joins TRBV4-2 and TRBJ2-1, with D unresolved. This CDR3 is 13 amino acids long. Trimming stripped 0 bases from V and 5 bases from J, with 5 bases between. CDR1 is LGHNA and CDR2 is YNFKEQ in the germline V gene. The CDR3 is CASSQDTNNEQFF. CDR3 DNA sequence: TGTGCCAGCAGCCAAGACACAAACAATGAGCAGTTCTTC.

This clone came up a few times. CDR3 loop: CASSQEGQAYGYTF. Here the CDR3 DNA reads TGCGCCAGCAGCCAAGAGGGACAGGCATACGGCTACACCTTC. This rearrangement joins TRBV4-1 to TRBJ1-2; the match to TRBD1 covers 8 bases. Losses at the gene ends were 0 bases for V and 8 bases for J; bases not matched to a gene: 5. There are 14 residues in the CDR3. CDR1 is MGHRA and CDR2 is YSYEKL in the germline V gene.

The gene calls are TRBV6-6 and TRBJ2-3; D ambiguous. CDR3 length: 13 residues. V was shortened by 2 bases and J by 3 bases, with 6 bases between the two germline ends. Germline CDR1 and CDR2: MNHNY and SVGAGI (reference sequence). CDR3 coding DNA: TGTGCCAGCAGTTACGTGCGGACAGATACGCAGTATTTT. Translating it yields CASSYVRTDTQYF.

The V gene is TRBV6-5, the J gene TRBJ2-7, with D possibly matching TRBD2 (5 bases). The germline CDR1 and CDR2 sequences are MNHEY and SVGAGI. V gave up 7 bases and J gave up 10 bases, with 17 bases separating them. The CDR3 totals 12 residues. CDR3 in amino acids: CASNPGWAEQYF. The CDR3 DNA reads as TGTGCCAGCAATCCGGGGTGGGCCGAACAGTACTTC.

This clone was found a few times. The V and J genes are TRBV4-1 and TRBJ1-1, with D possibly TRBD1 on 5 matching bases. This CDR3 spans 14 amino acids. CDR1 is MGHRA, CDR2 YSYEKL, per germline. The V gene lost 3 bases and the J gene lost 1 base, with 9 bases spanning the gap. The CDR3 nucleotides are TGCGCCAGCAGCCACGTAGGGGAGAACACTGAAGCTTTCTTT. Its protein is CASSHVGENTEAFF.